The 29 T cell receptor beta chains listed next were all sequenced from one sample in a study of PD-1 blockade in classical Hodgkin lymphoma. No patient escaped relapse after autologous stem cell transplantation, and brentuximab vedotin exposure varied. Measured with immunoSEQ multiplex PCR; TCRdb has only the in-frame clones, and not every one. The table lists about 98,000 clones, roughly 92% of them singletons. Sequenced material: peripheral blood mononuclear cells (PBMCs), taken at baseline. These receptors all stem from a human donor with classical Hodgkin lymphoma.

The rearrangement uses TRBV5-1 and TRBJ1-5; maybe TRBD1 (6 bases). Germline CDR1 and CDR2: SGHRS and YFSETQ. This CDR3 has 18 residues. V was trimmed by 0 bases and J by 0 bases, leaving 16 bases between them. The CDR3 sequence is CASSLGQDGPYSNQPQHF. The CDR3 coding sequence is TGCGCCAGCAGCTTGGGACAGGATGGTCCATATAGCAATCAGCCCCAGCATTTT.

This chain uses TRBV6-7 with TRBJ2-5, with 9 bases fitting TRBD2. TRBV6-7 has ORF status, its function being uncertain. There are 16 residues in the CDR3. V shed 2 bases, J shed 5 bases, and the junction held 9 bases outside the gene matches. CDR3 bases: TGTGCCAGCAGTTACCAGATAGCGGGAGTAAGGGAGACCCAGTACTTC. It encodes CASSYQIAGVRETQYF.

The chain has TRBV5-1 and TRBJ2-2, with 13 bases that match TRBD2. The CDR3 contains 17 residues. J was trimmed by 4 bases and V by 3 bases; bases with no gene match: 6. CDR1 and CDR2 (germline): SGHRS, YFSETQ. The CDR3 coding sequence is TGCGCCAGCAGCTATTATGGGACTAGCGGGGTCACCGGGGAGCTGTTTTTT. It yields the protein CASSYYGTSGVTGELFF.

This clone was recorded once. The chain joins TRBV7-9 to TRBJ1-2; D may be TRBD1 (6 bases). Trimming pared 4 bases from V and 3 bases from J, leaving 21 bases between. Germline CDR1 is SEHNR and CDR2 is FQNEAQ (reference sequence). CDR3 length: 17 residues. Here the CDR3 reads CASSSPSQGRVDYGYTF. CDR3 bases: TGTGCCAGCAGCTCACCCAGTCAGGGGCGCGTGGACTATGGCTACACCTTC.

The chain links TRBV28 to TRBJ1-1; no firm D call. The V end lost 6 bases, the J end lost 2 bases, and 13 bases lay between the germline ends. From germline, CDR1 is MDHEN and CDR2 SYDVKM. This CDR3 has 14 amino acids. The CDR3, as DNA: TGTGCCAGCAGCCTCGGGAGAGACAACACTGAAGCTTTCTTT. This sequence encodes CASSLGRDNTEAFF.

The gene calls are TRBV6-1 and TRBJ2-2, with 7 bases identical to TRBD1. Germline V gives CDR1 MNHNS, CDR2 SASEGT. V dropped 4 bases and J dropped 3; count of bases not matched to a gene: 8. CDR3 length equals 16 residues. Here the CDR3 reads CASSGPGQRYTGELFF. DNA for the CDR3: TGTGCCAGCAGTGGTCCGGGACAGCGGTACACCGGGGAGCTGTTTTTT.

This chain uses TRBV5-1 with TRBJ2-5; tentatively, D is TRBD1 or TRBD2 (5 bases each). The CDR3 runs 14 residues. Per germline, CDR1 SGHRS and CDR2 YFSETQ. Trimming took off 4 bases at V and 5 bases at J, with 15 bases between the two ends. CDR3 sequence (DNA): TGCGCCAGCAGCCGGGACGGCGCCAGGGAGACCCAGTACTTC. Its translation is CASSRDGARETQYF. Together with reference TRBV5-1 and TRBJ2-5, the CDR3 gives the full variable domain: KAGVTQTPRYLIKTRGQQVTLSCSPISGHRSVSWYQQTPGQGLQFLFEYFSETQRNKGNFPGRFSGRQFSNSRSEMNVSTLELGDSALYLCASSRDGARETQYFGPGTRLLVL.

This clone was seen just once. The chain has TRBV28 and TRBJ2-3; possibly TRBD1 for D (6 bases). CDR1 is MDHEN, CDR2 SYDVKM, per germline. This CDR3 has 16 residues. Deletions cut 5 bases from V and 0 bases from J, with 15 bases between. CDR3 amino acids: CASSPQTGFSTDTQYF. CDR3 nucleotides: TGTGCCAGCAGTCCCCAAACAGGGTTTAGCACAGATACGCAGTATTTT. Combining the CDR3 with reference TRBV28 and TRBJ2-3 gives the whole variable domain DVKVTQSSRYLVKRTGEKVFLECVQDMDHENMFWYRQDPGLGLRLIYFSYDVKMKEKGDIPEGYSVSREKKERFSLILESASTNQTSMYLCASSPQTGFSTDTQYFGPGTRLTVL.

V gene TRBV25-1 combines with J gene TRBJ2-4; D is perhaps TRBD1 (5 bases). V was trimmed by 5 bases and J by 1 base, leaving 12 bases between them. Germline V lookup: CDR1 MGHDK, CDR2 SYGVNS. This CDR3 comprises 15 residues. DNA for the CDR3: TGTGCCAGCAGTTCCTCCAGGGTTGCCAAAAACATTCAGTACTTC. It encodes CASSSSRVAKNIQYF.

The V and J genes are TRBV5-1 and TRBJ2-5; no clear D. The germline CDR1 and CDR2 sequences are SGHRS and YFSETQ. Deletions cut 0 bases from V and 1 base from J, with 13 bases between. The CDR3 is 16 residues long. The CDR3 loop reads CASSLGPAVSQETQYF. The CDR3, as DNA: TGCGCCAGCAGCTTGGGCCCAGCAGTCTCCCAAGAGACCCAGTACTTC.

The chain is built from TRBV28 and TRBJ2-4; 8 positions agree with TRBD2. This CDR3 comprises 14 residues. Germline loops: CDR1 MDHEN, CDR2 SYDVKM. Trimming cost V 8 bases and J 3 bases; bases outside gene matches: 6. The CDR3 protein is CASRSGSGKNIQYF. As DNA, the CDR3 is TGTGCCAGCCGAAGCGGGAGTGGCAAAAACATTCAGTACTTC.

The chain has TRBV19 and TRBJ2-7; 11 bases agree with TRBD1. CDR1 is LNHDA, CDR2 SQIVND, per germline (reference sequence). The CDR3 spans 12 residues. Trimming removed 4 bases from V and 9 bases from J; junction bases left unmatched: 2. CDR3 coding DNA: TGTGCCAGTAGTACCGGGACAGGGGGGCAGTACTTC. Amino acid sequence: CASSTGTGGQYF.

The chain is built from TRBV5-1 and TRBJ1-4; the D is unclear. Germline loops: CDR1 SGHRS, CDR2 YFSETQ. Trimming stripped 0 bases from V and 0 bases from J, with 6 bases between. This CDR3 contains 15 residues. CDR3 sequence reads: CASSLGLTTNEKLFF. DNA for the CDR3: TGCGCCAGCAGCTTGGGTTTGACAACTAATGAAAAACTGTTTTTT.

This CDR3 reads CASRKVGYNEQFF. CDR3 DNA: TGCGCCAGCAGGAAGGTGGGCTACAATGAGCAGTTCTTC. V gene TRBV4-1 combines with J gene TRBJ2-1; D is unclear. The CDR3 loop spans 13 amino acids. The germline V gene encodes CDR1 MGHRA and CDR2 YSYEKL. Trimming pared 6 bases from V and 3 bases from J, leaving 9 bases between.

The chain employs TRBV5-3 and TRBJ2-7, with a possible D match to TRBD2 (5 bases). TRBV5-3 is given ORF status, its function remaining uncertain. Trimming removed 2 bases at V and 2 bases at J, with 11 bases between. This CDR3 spans 14 amino acids. The CDR3 DNA follows: TGTGCCAGAAGCTTTGCGGGTTCCCCCTACGAGCAGTACTTC. Translating it yields CARSFAGSPYEQYF.

The chain carries TRBV9 and TRBJ2-5; possibly TRBD2 for D (6 bases). Per germline, CDR1 SGDLS and CDR2 YYNGEE. There are 13 residues in the CDR3. V lost 3 bases and J 7 bases, leaving 13 bases between the germline ends. The CDR3 is CASSAGEGGTQYF. The CDR3 bases are TGTGCCAGCAGCGCGGGAGAGGGAGGGACCCAGTACTTC.

This chain connects TRBV29-1 to TRBJ2-1; 14 nucleotides align to TRBD2. After removal of 1 base from V and 7 bases from J, the junction contained 3 bases not matched to a gene. This CDR3 contains 15 residues. Germline V gene lookup returns CDR1 SQVTM and CDR2 ANQGSEA. CDR3 nucleotides: TGCAGCGTTGAAGGGACTAGCGGGAGGAATAATGAGCAGTTCTTC. Its protein is CSVEGTSGRNNEQFF.

A single count supports this clone. This chain links TRBV12-5 with TRBJ2-1; tentative D call: TRBD2 (6 bases). The CDR3 is 13 residues long. Germline V lookup: CDR1 LGHNT, CDR2 FRNRAP. V was clipped by 6 bases and J by 5 bases, with 11 bases between them. CDR3 sequence reads: CASGNPGDNEQFF. In DNA, the CDR3 is TGTGCTAGTGGGAACCCGGGGGACAATGAGCAGTTCTTC.

This CDR3 reads CSVPGQDLYEQYF. In DNA, the CDR3 is TGCAGCGTACCGGGACAGGACCTCTACGAGCAGTACTTC. This chain links TRBV29-1 with TRBJ2-7; 8 bases fit TRBD1. CDR1 and CDR2 (germline): SQVTM, ANQGSEA. V lost 6 bases, J lost 3 bases, and 7 bases stayed unmatched. CDR3 length: 13 amino acids.

This chain uses TRBV2 with TRBJ1-5; D not certain. Germline CDR1 and CDR2: SNHLY and FYNNEI. The CDR3 totals 13 residues. Trimming left V 7 bases short and J 9 bases short, with 16 bases between. The CDR3 coding sequence is TGTGCCAGCAACGACATTTTAAGGTGGCCCCAGCATTTT. It yields the protein CASNDILRWPQHF.

This clone was seen a handful of times. This rearrangement joins TRBV18 to TRBJ1-1; tentatively, D is TRBD1 (6 bases). CDR3 length: 14 amino acids. Trimming left V 5 bases short and J 2 bases short, with 12 bases between. Germline CDR1 KGHSH, CDR2 LQKENI. The CDR3 sequence: CASSYWDTNTEAFF. Written as DNA, the CDR3 is TGTGCCAGCTCATATTGGGACACCAACACTGAAGCTTTCTTT.

The chain recombines TRBV28 with TRBJ1-4; D is uncertain. Germline V gene sequence: CDR1 MDHEN, CDR2 SYDVKM. This CDR3 spans 13 amino acids. Trimming removed 4 bases at V and 8 bases at J, with 11 bases between. This CDR3 reads CASSWGGNEKLFF. In DNA, the CDR3 is TGTGCCAGCAGTTGGGGAGGGAACGAAAAACTGTTTTTT.

J is TRBJ1-2 and V is TRBV28, with a possible D match to TRBD1 (5 bases). There are 13 residues in the CDR3. Germline-derived CDR1 and CDR2 are MDHEN and SYDVKM. The V gene lost 6 bases and the J gene lost 8 bases, with 16 bases spanning the gap. CDR3 nucleotides: TGTGCCAGCAGGGACTCCCGCTCAGGGGGCTACACCTTC. Its translation is CASRDSRSGGYTF.

The J gene is TRBJ1-4, the V gene TRBV28; 9 bases are shared with TRBD1. Germline-derived CDR1 and CDR2 are MDHEN and SYDVKM. The CDR3 consists of 14 residues. With V trimmed by 3 bases and J by 10 bases, 6 bases remained unmatched. Here the CDR3 DNA reads TGTGCCAGCAGTTTGCACCAGACAGGGGGAAAACTGTTTTTT. Translation: CASSLHQTGGKLFF. Using reference TRBV28 and TRBJ1-4 for the parts outside the CDR3, the full variable domain is DVKVTQSSRYLVKRTGEKVFLECVQDMDHENMFWYRQDPGLGLRLIYFSYDVKMKEKGDIPEGYSVSREKKERFSLILESASTNQTSMYLCASSLHQTGGKLFFGSGTQLSVL.

This clone was recorded once. The J gene is TRBJ2-1, the V gene TRBV15, with a weak D call TRBD2 (6 bases). CDR3 length: 15 residues. V lost 3 bases to trimming and J lost 0 bases, with 9 bases between them. The germline V gene encodes CDR1 LNHNV and CDR2 YYDKDF (reference sequence). The CDR3 DNA sequence: TGTGCCACCAGCAGGTACGGGAGCTCCTACAATGAGCAGTTCTTC. Translated, it gives CATSRYGSSYNEQFF.

This rearrangement joins TRBV4-2 to TRBJ1-1; D perhaps matches TRBD1 (5 bases). Germline V gene sequence: CDR1 LGHNA, CDR2 YNFKEQ. V was pared by 4 bases and J by 3 bases, with 12 bases between. The CDR3 has 14 amino acids. The CDR3 region has the DNA TGTGCCAGCAGCCGCGCCGTGGGGGACACTGAAGCTTTCTTT. This sequence encodes CASSRAVGDTEAFF.

The chain is built from TRBV4-1 and TRBJ2-7; D gene uncertain. The CDR3 totals 15 residues. With 3 bases removed from V and 1 base from J, the gap between germline ends came to 13 bases. Germline assignment: CDR1 MGHRA and CDR2 YSYEKL. CDR3 sequence: CASSHTSAQSYEQYF. CDR3 nucleotides: TGCGCCAGCAGCCACACCTCGGCGCAGTCCTACGAGCAGTACTTC.

V is TRBV28 and J is TRBJ1-2; no firm D call. In germline, CDR1 is MDHEN, CDR2 SYDVKM. There are 13 residues in the CDR3. V gave up 2 bases and J gave up 4 bases, with 8 bases separating them. CDR3 amino acids: CASSLTASYGYTF. The CDR3 nucleotides read TGTGCCAGCAGTTTAACAGCTTCCTATGGCTACACCTTC.

The rearrangement links TRBV29-1 to TRBJ1-1; D might be TRBD1 (5 bases). CDR3 length: 14 residues. The V end was cut by 7 bases, the J end by 5 bases, with 20 bases between. The germline CDR1 and CDR2 sequences are SQVTM and ANQGSEA. CDR3 coding DNA: TGCAGCGAGAAAAGGAGGACAATTAGGACTGAAGCTTTCTTT. Its protein product is CSEKRRTIRTEAFF. Based on the CDR3 plus reference TRBV29-1 and TRBJ1-1, the full variable domain is SAVISQKPSRDICQRGTSLTIQCQVDSQVTMMFWYRQQPGQSLTLIATANQGSEATYESGFVIDKFPISRPNLTFSTLTVSNMSPEDSSIYLCSEKRRTIRTEAFFGQGTRLTVV.